The source of this T cell receptor beta chain is a study of post-analysis software for immune sequencing data. Study-wide background: Relapsing-remitting, secondary progressive and progressive-relapsing forms of multiple sclerosis all featured among disease courses. Findings and caveats of the study: Controls showed lower frequencies than patients for four to six TRBV segments, and TRBV5-6, TRBV5-1 and TRBV20-1 were among these.

TCR beta libraries were prepared from cDNA with unique molecular identifiers. TCRdb reprocessed the PCR reads via MiXCR and lists one record per CDR3 protein. The data hold about 260,000 distinct CDR3 sequences, with 36% observed a single time. Regarding this clonotype: Its specificity is not known.

The CDR3 covers 17 residues. The V segment lost 4 bases and the J segment 4 bases; nucleotides outside the gene matches: 11. From germline, CDR1 is KGHSH and CDR2 LQKENI. This receptor was taken from a girl aged 10-17 years with multiple sclerosis. Sequencing was done on a sample of blood. The V and J genes are TRBV18 and TRBJ2-1; the match to TRBD2 covers 9 bases. The CDR3 sequence: CASSLGPWTSEYNEQFF. The CDR3 DNA reads as TGTGCCAGCTCACTAGGTCCGTGGACTAGCGAGTACAATGAGCAGTTCTTC.